The 9 T cell receptor beta chains below all came from one sample that was sequenced in a study of cytomegalovirus exposure and HLA in healthy donors. The primer mix had 60 Vbeta and 13 Jbeta primers. This table comes from immunoSEQ multiplex PCR, and its TCRdb copy is limited to in-frame clones, with some not included. The sample lists roughly 60,000 clones; about 84% were seen once. Sequences were obtained from PBMCs. All receptors derive from a female donor in good health and CMV-seronegative.

The genes are TRBV19 and TRBJ2-7, with 7 bases aligning to TRBD1. Germline lookup yields CDR1 LNHDA and CDR2 SQIVND (reference sequence). The length of the CDR3 is 14 residues. The V gene end was trimmed by 7 bases and the J gene end by 6 bases; junction bases not matched to a gene: 12. CDR3 sequence reads: CASTITGERLEQYF. Written as DNA, the CDR3 is TGTGCCAGTACCATCACAGGGGAACGGCTCGAGCAGTACTTC.

This clone was found a few times. V gene TRBV7-9 combines with J gene TRBJ1-1; D not certain. CDR1 and CDR2 from the germline V gene are SEHNR and FQNEAQ (reference sequence). The CDR3 is 15 residues long. The ends were cut back, 1 base at V and 4 bases at J, with 13 bases in the middle. CDR3 coding DNA: TGTGCCAGCAGCTTAGAGGCAGCAGGTTCCACTGAAGCTTTCTTT. It yields the protein CASSLEAAGSTEAFF.

V is TRBV19 and J is TRBJ2-1; D is unclear. Germline V CDR1 and CDR2: LNHDA, SQIVND (reference sequence). Between the trimmed V and J ends, which lost 3 bases and 4 bases, there was a span of 10 bases. This CDR3 is built from 14 residues. CDR3 sequence (DNA): TGTGCCAGTAGTATGGTACAGCCTTACAATGAGCAGTTCTTC. As protein: CASSMVQPYNEQFF.

This clone was seen just once. J is TRBJ2-7 and V is TRBV9, with D possibly matching TRBD2 (5 bases). This CDR3 has 14 residues. Trimming took off 0 bases at V and 3 bases at J, with 10 bases between the two ends. Germline V lookup: CDR1 SGDLS, CDR2 YYNGEE. The CDR3 sequence: CASSVDGEYYEQYF. CDR3 bases: TGTGCCAGCAGCGTAGACGGGGAGTACTACGAGCAGTACTTC.

As for this clone: A read error may account for a junction end that differs from germline. The chain combines TRBV11-3 with TRBJ2-7; 8 nucleotides line up with TRBD1. This CDR3 comprises 15 residues. CDR1 is SGHNT and CDR2 is YENEEA in the germline V gene. The CDR3 nucleotides are TGTGCCAGCAGCTTAGGTCCAGGGGGCTCCCACGAGCAGTACTTC. The encoded protein is CASSLGPGGSHEQYF.

This clone came up a few times. This chain uses TRBV18 with TRBJ1-2; D ambiguous. Germline V gene lookup returns CDR1 KGHSH and CDR2 LQKENI. V lost 3 bases to trimming and J lost 7 bases, with 12 bases between them. This CDR3 has 13 amino acids. The CDR3 reads CASSPDYSGGYTF. CDR3 DNA sequence: TGTGCCAGCTCACCCGACTATTCTGGTGGCTACACCTTC.

The CDR3 loop reads CASSLRGPRNEKLFF. CDR3 sequence (DNA): TGTGCCAGCAGCTTAAGGGGGCCCCGAAACGAAAAACTGTTTTTT. The V gene is TRBV11-2, the J gene TRBJ1-4, with 7 positions matching TRBD1. CDR3 length: 15 amino acids. From germline, CDR1 is SGHAT and CDR2 FQNNGV. V gave up 2 bases and J gave up 8 bases; unmatched junction bases: 8.

V gene TRBV5-1 combines with J gene TRBJ2-7; 12 bases line up with TRBD2. This CDR3 contains 17 residues. With 2 bases clipped from V and 0 bases from J, the junction kept 6 bases outside the gene matches. Germline assignment: CDR1 SGHRS and CDR2 YFSETQ. CDR3 protein: CASSLFRTSGISYEQYF. CDR3 nucleotides: TGCGCCAGCAGCTTATTCAGGACTAGCGGGATCTCCTACGAGCAGTACTTC. The full variable domain, its missing parts supplied by reference TRBV5-1 and TRBJ2-7, is KAGVTQTPRYLIKTRGQQVTLSCSPISGHRSVSWYQQTPGQGLQFLFEYFSETQRNKGNFPGRFSGRQFSNSRSEMNVSTLELGDSALYLCASSLFRTSGISYEQYFGPGTRLTVT.

V and J are TRBV11-3 and TRBJ2-5; 9 positions agree with TRBD2. The germline CDR1 and CDR2 sequences are SGHNT and YENEEA. V gave up 4 bases and J gave up 2 bases; unmatched junction bases: 8. This CDR3 has 16 amino acids. Here the CDR3 reads CASSSYWRGGQETQYF. CDR3 in DNA: TGTGCCAGCAGCTCCTATTGGCGGGGGGGTCAAGAGACCCAGTACTTC.